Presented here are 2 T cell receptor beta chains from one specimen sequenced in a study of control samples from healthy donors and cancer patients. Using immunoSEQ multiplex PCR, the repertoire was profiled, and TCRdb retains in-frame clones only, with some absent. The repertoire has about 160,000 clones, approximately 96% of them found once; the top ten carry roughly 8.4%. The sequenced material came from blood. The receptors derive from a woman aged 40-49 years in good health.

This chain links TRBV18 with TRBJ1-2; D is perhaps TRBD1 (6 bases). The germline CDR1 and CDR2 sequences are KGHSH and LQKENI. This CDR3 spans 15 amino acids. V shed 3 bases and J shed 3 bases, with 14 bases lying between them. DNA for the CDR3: TGTGCCAGCTCACCCGAGGGGGAGATCGACTATGGCTACACCTTC. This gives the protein CASSPEGEIDYGYTF.

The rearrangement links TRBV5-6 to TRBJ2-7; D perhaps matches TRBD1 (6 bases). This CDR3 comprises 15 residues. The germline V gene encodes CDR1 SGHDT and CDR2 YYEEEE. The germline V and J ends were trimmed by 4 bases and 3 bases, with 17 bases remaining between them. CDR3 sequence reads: CASSADVEGHYEQYF. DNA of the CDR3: TGTGCCAGCAGCGCGGACGTCGAGGGACACTACGAGCAGTACTTC.